This TCR beta chain appears in the sequencing data of a study of human CD8 memory T cell subsets. CDR1 MNHNY and CDR2 SVGAGI come from the germline V gene (reference sequence). CDR3 length: 15 amino acids. In regard to this clonotype: The target antigen is unknown.

Findings of the study overall: Effector memory cells lacked the similarly high diversity that stem-like memory and precursor exhausted T cells had.

Cells classed as stem-like memory CD8+ T cells (TSTEM) were CCR7+ PD-1- TIGIT-. UMI-labeled 5' RACE generated the TCR beta libraries. TCRdb re-called the 5' RACE reads, yielding one record per CDR3 amino acid sequence without DNA. This specimen shows fewer than 8,500 distinct CDR3 sequences; the ten leading clones hold roughly 25%. This receptor was taken from a human donor in good health. Sequencing was performed on CD8+ stem-like memory T cells (TSCM and TCM) sorted from PBMCs. The subset here: stem-like memory CD8 T cells (TSTEM), CCR7+ PD-1- TIGIT-. V usage is TRBV6-6 and J usage is TRBJ2-3; TCRdb selects TRBD1, and the lack of DNA leaves this call unchecked. The CDR3 here is CASSSTGTSLDTQYF.